A selection of T cell receptor beta chains follows, all from one sample in a study of T cell responses to AZD1222 COVID-19 vaccine. The repertoire was sequenced with immunoSEQ multiplex PCR; TCRdb's copy has only in-frame clones and lacks some. The repertoire holds just under 100,000 clones, with 70% to 90% as singletons. The source material was peripheral blood, sampled on day 0 of AZD1222 vaccination. These receptors all come from an adult in good health. CDR3s include the opening cysteine and the closing phenylalanine or tryptophan. D genes are given only for firm matches. Expanded clones get a size class; other rows say once, few or many, or leave the size out.

v_gene,d_gene,abundance,j_gene,CDR3aa,CDR3nt
TRBV12-5,TRBD1,NA,TRBJ1-3,CASGPQTGIASGNTIYF,TGTGCTAGTGGTCCCCAGACAGGGATAGCCTCTGGAAACACCATATATTTT
TRBV29-1,NA,NA,TRBJ1-2,CSVAGRSFNYGYTF,TGCAGCGTTGCCGGCCGCTCGTTTAACTATGGCTACACCTTC
TRBV6-2/TRBV6-3,NA,NA,TRBJ1-5,CASSYNSNQPQHF,TGTGCCAGCAGTTACAATAGCAATCAGCCCCAGCATTTT
TRBV7-3,TRBD1,once,TRBJ1-5,CASSPPGQGLSQPQHF,TGTGCCAGCAGCCCTCCGGGACAGGGATTGAGTCAGCCCCAGCATTTT
TRBV5-5,NA,NA,TRBJ2-7,CASSWDGHYEQYF,TGTGCCAGCAGCTGGGACGGGCACTACGAGCAGTACTTC
TRBV2,NA,once,TRBJ1-1,CASRGLQGLNTEAFF,TGTGCCAGCAGGGGGCTTCAGGGCCTGAACACTGAAGCTTTCTTT
TRBV2,NA,NA,TRBJ2-5,CASSEEKGQETQYF,TGTGCCAGCAGTGAAGAGAAAGGGCAAGAGACCCAGTACTTC
TRBV6-5,NA,NA,TRBJ1-3,CASSYDSGNTIYF,TGTGCCAGCAGTTATGATTCTGGAAACACCATATATTTT
TRBV6-2/TRBV6-3,NA,NA,TRBJ2-4,CASSYSTGSKNIQYF,TGTGCCAGCAGTTACTCGACCGGGAGCAAAAACATTCAGTACTTC
TRBV3-1/TRBV3-2,NA,once,TRBJ1-1,CASSQKRGHTEAFF,TGTGCCAGCAGCCAAAAACGGGGGCACACTGAAGCTTTCTTT